The T cell receptor beta chain described here comes from a study of T cell repertoires in cytomegalovirus infection. Looking at the study overall: Newly reported HLA-C-restricted and thoroughly characterized HLA-B-restricted CMV epitopes were employed. Both CMV infection and a matching HLA type were indicated by public TCR beta signatures.

A remark on this clonotype: Its antigen is not identified.

TCRdb called the reads again in MiXCR, with one record for every CDR3 protein. The sample consists of under 200,000 distinct CDR3 sequences, roughly 22% of them appearing once. Overall study findings and caveats: Dominating the ex vivo response were TCR beta clonotypes that were CMV-specific and HLA-C-restricted. Adding up the frequency of public TCR beta families identified people who carried CMV plus the relevant HLA.

Sequences were derived from CD8+ T cells from cultured PBMCs, sampled from culture after CMV antigen stimulation. The TCR was taken from a human donor in good health (CMV status not recorded). Some clones in this sample may be carry-over from other donors' samples.

DNA for the CDR3: TGTGCCAGCAGCTCGGTTGGGGGGAGAGGTTCGCGCTACACCTTC. Encoded protein: CASSSVGGRGSRYTF. The rearrangement joins TRBV7-9 to TRBJ1-2; tentatively, D is TRBD1 (5 bases). V lost 4 bases to trimming and J lost 9 bases, with 21 bases between them. The CDR3 extends over 15 amino acids. CDR1 SEHNR and CDR2 FQNEAQ come from the germline V gene (reference sequence).